Described below is a single T cell receptor (beta chain) sequence and its context. Its target is unknown. The data stem from a study of shared clonotypes between healthy human individuals. The table came from immunoSEQ multiplex PCR; TCRdb's copy has only in-frame clones and leaves some out. The sample contains hundreds of thousands of clones, roughly 70% of which appear only once. The CDR3 has 15 amino acids. The trim removed 0 bases at V and 8 bases at J, leaving 7 bases unmatched. CDR1 and CDR2 from the germline V gene are MNHNY and SVGAGI (reference sequence). Overall study results and limits: Estimated clonotype richness was generally higher in naive than memory subsets.

Specimen: memory CD4+ T cells sorted from blood. Subset defined: CD45RA-negative fraction. The sequence was collected from a man aged 25 to 40 in good health. The V call is TRBV6-6, the J call TRBJ2-1; 7 bases align to TRBD2. CDR3 coding DNA: TGTGCCAGCAGTTACTCGGTGGGAGGGCCCTATGAGCAGTTCTTC. Protein product: CASSYSVGGPYEQFF.